This TCR beta chain is drawn from a study of control samples from healthy donors and cancer patients. Libraries were prepared by immunoSEQ multiplex PCR; TCRdb keeps only in-frame clonotypes and omits some of them. Of roughly 47,000 clones in the sample, about 87% were seen once. There are 15 residues in the CDR3. Germline lookup yields CDR1 SGHKS and CDR2 YYEKEE (reference sequence). Unmatched junction bases numbered 6, after V lost 3 bases and J lost 3 bases. This TCR was sampled from a woman in her fifties or sixties with lung cancer. The material sequenced was PBMCs. V gene TRBV5-5 combines with J gene TRBJ1-2, with 9 bases identical to TRBD1. The CDR3 nucleotides are TGTGCCAGCAGCTCACAGGGGGCAAAAGACTATGGCTACACCTTC. Translation gives CASSSQGAKDYGYTF.